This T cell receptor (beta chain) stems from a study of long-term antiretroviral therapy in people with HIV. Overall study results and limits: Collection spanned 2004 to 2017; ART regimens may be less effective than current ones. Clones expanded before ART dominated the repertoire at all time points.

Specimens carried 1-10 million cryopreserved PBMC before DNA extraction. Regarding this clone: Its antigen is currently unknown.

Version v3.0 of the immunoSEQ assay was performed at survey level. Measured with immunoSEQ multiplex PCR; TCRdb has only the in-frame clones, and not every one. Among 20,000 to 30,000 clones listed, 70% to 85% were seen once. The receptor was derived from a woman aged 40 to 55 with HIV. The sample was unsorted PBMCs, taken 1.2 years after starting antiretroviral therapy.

CDR3: CASSSHFPGLNTEAFF. In DNA form, the CDR3 reads TGTGCCAGCAGTTCCCATTTCCCGGGACTGAACACTGAAGCTTTCTTT. J is TRBJ1-1 and V is TRBV5-4, with D perhaps TRBD1 (5 bases). This CDR3 has 16 residues. Trimming removed 5 bases from V and 0 bases from J, with 17 bases in between. In germline, CDR1 is SGHNT, CDR2 YYREEE (reference sequence).